Sequencing of this T cell receptor beta chain was carried out in a study of OX40 agonist ivuxolimab in advanced cancers. As to this clone: What it binds is not known.

Study-wide results and caveats: Determination of antigen specificity was not performed for the expanded peripheral T cells. CD4+ and CD8+ blood T cells expanded clonally by week 6 at 0.1 to 3.0 mg/kg. Expanded clones belonging to CD8+ T cells outnumbered, on average, those of CD4+.

Here immunoSEQ multiplex PCR was the method, and the copy in TCRdb shows in-frame clones only, minus some. Of 30,000 to 45,000 clones listed, about 94% are singletons. Trimming removed 5 bases at V and 4 bases at J, with 12 bases between. The CDR3 spans 14 residues. Germline V gene sequence: CDR1 MDHEN, CDR2 SYDVKM. The sequencing used CD4+ or CD8+ T cells sorted from blood, collected in a trial of the OX40 agonist ivuxolimab. This clonotype was sampled from an adult with an advanced solid tumor such as melanoma, head and neck, liver or kidney cancer. This rearrangement joins TRBV28 to TRBJ1-3; D might be TRBD1 (5 bases). CDR3 in amino acids: CASSPRGPGNTIYF. In DNA form, the CDR3 reads TGTGCCAGCAGTCCTAGGGGACCAGGAAACACCATATATTTT. Full variable domain (rest looked up from reference TRBV28 and TRBJ1-3): DVKVTQSSRYLVKRTGEKVFLECVQDMDHENMFWYRQDPGLGLRLIYFSYDVKMKEKGDIPEGYSVSREKKERFSLILESASTNQTSMYLCASSPRGPGNTIYFGEGSWLTVV.